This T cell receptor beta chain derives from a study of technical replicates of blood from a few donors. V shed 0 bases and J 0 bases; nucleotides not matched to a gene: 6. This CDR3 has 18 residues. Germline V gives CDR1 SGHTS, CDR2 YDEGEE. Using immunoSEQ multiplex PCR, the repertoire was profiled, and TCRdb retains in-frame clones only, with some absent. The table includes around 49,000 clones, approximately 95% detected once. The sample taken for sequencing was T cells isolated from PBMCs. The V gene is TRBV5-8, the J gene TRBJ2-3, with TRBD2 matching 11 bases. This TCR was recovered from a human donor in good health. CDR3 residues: CASSLGTSGSLSTDTQYF. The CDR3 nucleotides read TGTGCCAGCAGCTTGGGTACTAGCGGGAGTCTAAGCACAGATACGCAGTATTTT.